Listed below are T cell receptor beta chains from one sample, sequenced in a study of shared clonotypes between healthy human individuals. Generated by immunoSEQ multiplex PCR, the TCRdb table keeps only in-frame clones and is missing some. The sample holds over a million clones, about 96% seen once. Input material: naive CD4+ T cells sorted from blood. The source is a man aged 25 to 40 in good health. Both conserved end residues are part of each CDR3. The D gene is left open where the match is weak. The listing skips clone size in some rows; elsewhere it reads once, few, many or a size class.

J gene | V gene | clone size | D gene | CDR3 protein | CDR3 DNA
TRBJ2-3 | TRBV5-1 | - | TRBD2 | CASSLTAGGIDTQYF | TGCGCCAGCAGCTTGACAGCGGGAGGGATAGATACGCAGTATTTT
TRBJ2-7 | TRBV18 | - | - | CASSPQGTPTDYEQYF | TGTGCCAGCTCACCGCAGGGTACTCCAACCGACTACGAGCAGTACTTC
TRBJ2-3 | TRBV10-1 | - | - | CASSESWGTTDTQYF | TGCGCCAGCAGTGAGTCTTGGGGAACCACAGATACGCAGTATTTT
TRBJ2-5 | TRBV7-2 | - | TRBD2 | CASSLAAGLAGPQYF | TGTGCCAGCAGCTTAGCGGCGGGACTAGCGGGGCCCCAGTACTTC
TRBJ2-7 | TRBV10-3 | - | TRBD1 | CAIGQGGSYEQYF | TGTGCCATCGGACAGGGTGGCTCCTACGAGCAGTACTTC
TRBJ2-3 | TRBV19 | - | TRBD2 | CASKVRAGVADTQYF | TGTGCCAGTAAGGTAAGGGCGGGAGTGGCGGATACGCAGTATTTT
TRBJ2-3 | TRBV19 | - | TRBD2 | CASKIAGLSTDTQYF | TGTGCCAGTAAAATAGCGGGCTTGAGCACAGATACGCAGTATTTT
TRBJ2-1 | TRBV7-2 | - | TRBD2 | CASSSAGGSRYNEQFF | TGTGCCAGCAGCTCCGCCGGGGGGTCCCGATACAATGAGCAGTTCTTC
TRBJ1-5 | TRBV5-1 | - | - | CASSLLGRDQPQHF | TGCGCCAGCAGCTTGTTGGGCAGGGATCAGCCCCAGCATTTT
TRBJ2-7 | TRBV6-5 | - | - | CAIRPGGRSYEQYF | TGTGCCATCCGACCCGGGGGGCGGTCCTACGAGCAGTACTTC
TRBJ2-7 | TRBV6-5 | - | - | CASSYSRQTYEQYF | TGTGCCAGCAGTTACTCGCGGCAGACCTACGAGCAGTACTTC
TRBJ2-1 | TRBV5-1 | - | TRBD2 | CASSLETRTSGLEQFF | TGCGCCAGCAGCCTCGAGACCAGGACTAGCGGATTAGAGCAGTTCTTC
TRBJ2-1 | TRBV28 | - | TRBD2 | CASRTAGGSYNEQFF | TGTGCCAGCAGAACAGCGGGAGGGTCGTACAATGAGCAGTTCTTC
TRBJ2-1 | TRBV5-4 | - | - | CASSLAVNEQFF | TGTGCCAGCAGCCTAGCAGTCAATGAGCAGTTCTTC
TRBJ2-4 | TRBV6-1 | - | - | CASSEYRTEYF | TGTGCCAGCAGTGAGTACAGGACAGAGTACTTC
TRBJ2-1 | TRBV5-5 | - | - | CASSLYHAGTDNEQFF | TGTGCCAGCAGCTTGTACCACGCAGGGACCGACAATGAGCAGTTCTTC
TRBJ1-2 | TRBV7-2 | - | TRBD1 | CASSTYGQDRYGYTF | TGTGCCAGCAGTACGTACGGACAGGACCGCTATGGCTACACCTTC
TRBJ2-1 | TRBV5-1 | - | TRBD1 | CASSTRLGGQAEQFF | TGCGCCAGCAGTACGAGGTTAGGGGGCCAGGCTGAGCAGTTCTTC
TRBJ1-3 | TRBV2 | - | - | CASRWGGNSGNTIYF | TGTGCCAGCAGATGGGGAGGGAACTCTGGAAACACCATATATTTT
TRBJ2-7 | TRBV9 | - | TRBD2 | CASSVGTRSSYEQYF | TGTGCCAGCAGCGTAGGGACTAGGAGCTCCTACGAGCAGTACTTC
TRBJ2-5 | TRBV6-4 | many | - | CASSEGVGHQETQYF | TGTGCCAGCAGTGAGGGAGTGGGGCACCAAGAGACCCAGTACTTC
TRBJ1-5 | TRBV7-2 | - | - | CASSLNPTGYSNQPQHF | TGTGCCAGCAGCTTAAATCCGACAGGTTATAGCAATCAGCCCCAGCATTTT
TRBJ1-5 | TRBV10-3 | - | - | CAISESRDGGRQPQHF | TGTGCCATCAGTGAGTCGAGGGACGGGGGCCGTCAGCCCCAGCATTTT
TRBJ2-5 | TRBV14 | - | - | CASSQDRDWKKETQYF | TGTGCCAGCAGCCAAGACCGGGACTGGAAGAAAGAGACCCAGTACTTC
TRBJ2-7 | TRBV12-2 | - | - | CASRLGQGSFYEQYF | TGTGCAAGTCGCTTAGGTCAGGGGAGTTTTTACGAGCAGTACTTC
TRBJ2-3 | TRBV5-1 | - | - | CASSESWTGTDTQYF | TGCGCCAGCAGCGAAAGCTGGACAGGCACAGATACGCAGTATTTT
TRBJ2-2 | TRBV5-4 | - | TRBD2 | CASSLVLAGGLTGELFF | TGTGCCAGCAGCTTGGTACTAGCGGGAGGCCTGACCGGGGAGCTGTTTTTT
TRBJ2-1 | TRBV2 | - | - | CASRDVRPSGYNEQFF | TGTGCCAGCAGGGACGTACGCCCCTCGGGCTACAATGAGCAGTTCTTC
TRBJ2-3 | TRBV27 | - | - | CASSRQKSTDTQYF | TGTGCCAGCAGCCGACAAAAGAGCACAGATACGCAGTATTTT
TRBJ2-3 | TRBV7-3 | - | - | CASSLYTDTQYF | TGTGCCAGCAGCCTATACACAGATACGCAGTATTTT
TRBJ2-1 | TRBV5-6 | - | TRBD2 | CASSLATSGSFSEQFF | TGTGCCAGCAGCTTGGCCACTAGCGGGAGTTTCAGTGAGCAGTTCTTC
TRBJ2-3 | TRBV11-2 | once | - | CASSSPHGGDTQYF | TGTGCCAGCAGCTCCCCCCATGGAGGGGATACGCAGTATTTT
TRBJ2-1 | TRBV28 | - | - | CASSPPERVNEQFF | TGTGCCAGCAGTCCCCCCGAGCGGGTCAATGAGCAGTTCTTC
TRBJ2-3 | TRBV28 | - | - | CASRSGGDTQYF | TGTGCCAGCAGGTCCGGAGGGGATACGCAGTATTTT
TRBJ2-5 | TRBV29-1 | - | - | CSVDHGSGETQYF | TGCAGCGTTGATCACGGGAGCGGAGAGACCCAGTACTTC
TRBJ1-2 | TRBV30 | - | - | CAWSTQTGNYGYTF | TGTGCCTGGAGTACTCAAACAGGGAACTATGGCTACACCTTC
TRBJ2-3 | TRBV29-1 | - | - | CSVALTDTQYF | TGCAGCGTTGCTCTCACAGATACGCAGTATTTT
TRBJ2-3 | TRBV5-1 | - | TRBD2 | CASSLADAGGTDTQYF | TGCGCCAGCAGCTTGGCCGATGCGGGAGGGACAGATACGCAGTATTTT
TRBJ2-1 | TRBV9 | - | - | CASSAGLSFEQFF | TGTGCCAGCAGCGCCGGACTGAGTTTCGAGCAGTTCTTC
TRBJ2-7 | TRBV30 | - | TRBD2 | CAWSAGGFRQQYF | TGTGCCTGGAGTGCGGGGGGTTTTCGTCAGCAGTACTTC
TRBJ1-2 | TRBV5-4 | once | - | CASSRGTDGYTF | TGTGCCAGCAGCCGGGGGACGGACGGCTACACCTTC
TRBJ2-7 | TRBV6-1 | - | - | CASSDQGPHDEQYF | TGTGCCAGCAGTGACCAGGGTCCCCACGACGAGCAGTACTTC
TRBJ1-1 | TRBV6-5 | - | TRBD1 | CASRSGTGSTEAFF | TGTGCCAGCCGTTCGGGGACAGGGTCCACTGAAGCTTTCTTT
TRBJ1-1 | TRBV9 | - | - | CASSVAQGSEAFF | TGTGCCAGCAGCGTAGCACAGGGCTCTGAAGCTTTCTTT
TRBJ2-3 | TRBV28 | - | TRBD2 | CASSFWGGSTDTQYF | TGTGCCAGCAGTTTCTGGGGGGGAAGCACAGATACGCAGTATTTT
TRBJ2-1 | TRBV6-5 | - | TRBD1 | CASSYKPGQGLDEQFF | TGTGCCAGCAGTTACAAGCCGGGACAGGGGTTGGATGAGCAGTTCTTC
TRBJ2-1 | TRBV7-2 | - | - | CASSWYNEQFF | TGTGCCAGCAGCTGGTACAATGAGCAGTTCTTC
TRBJ2-1 | TRBV9 | - | - | CASSIQGITNLYNEQFF | TGTGCCAGCAGCATACAAGGGATAACTAATCTCTACAATGAGCAGTTCTTC
TRBJ2-1 | TRBV6-5 | - | TRBD1 | CASSFFDRGTNEQFF | TGTGCCAGCAGTTTCTTCGACAGGGGGACTAATGAGCAGTTCTTC
TRBJ1-1 | TRBV10-2 | - | - | CASKMQLGTEAFF | TGCGCCAGCAAAATGCAACTGGGCACTGAAGCTTTCTTT
TRBJ1-5 | TRBV10-3 | - | TRBD1 | CATLEGQGAIPESGQPQHF | TGTGCCACCCTGGAGGGGCAGGGGGCTATTCCCGAATCAGGTCAGCCCCAGCATTTT
TRBJ2-1 | TRBV7-8 | - | TRBD2 | CASSRVPSGSVYNEQFF | TGTGCCAGCAGCCGTGTGCCTAGCGGGAGCGTTTACAATGAGCAGTTCTTC
TRBJ2-7 | TRBV28 | - | - | CASSLIFGGGNYEQYF | TGTGCCAGCAGTTTAATATTTGGAGGGGGGAACTACGAGCAGTACTTC
TRBJ2-1 | TRBV5-1 | - | TRBD2 | CASSVTSGSYNEQFF | TGCGCCAGCAGCGTGACTAGCGGCTCCTACAATGAGCAGTTCTTC
TRBJ2-7 | TRBV6-5 | - | - | CASSFSGYEQYF | TGTGCCAGCAGTTTCAGCGGCTACGAGCAGTACTTC
TRBJ1-1 | TRBV6-5 | - | - | CASSYQGQPMNTEAFF | TGTGCCAGCAGTTACCAGGGTCAACCAATGAACACTGAAGCTTTCTTT
TRBJ1-4 | TRBV5-6 | - | - | CASSLMVGAEKLFF | TGTGCCAGCAGCCTCATGGTGGGTGCTGAAAAACTGTTTTTT